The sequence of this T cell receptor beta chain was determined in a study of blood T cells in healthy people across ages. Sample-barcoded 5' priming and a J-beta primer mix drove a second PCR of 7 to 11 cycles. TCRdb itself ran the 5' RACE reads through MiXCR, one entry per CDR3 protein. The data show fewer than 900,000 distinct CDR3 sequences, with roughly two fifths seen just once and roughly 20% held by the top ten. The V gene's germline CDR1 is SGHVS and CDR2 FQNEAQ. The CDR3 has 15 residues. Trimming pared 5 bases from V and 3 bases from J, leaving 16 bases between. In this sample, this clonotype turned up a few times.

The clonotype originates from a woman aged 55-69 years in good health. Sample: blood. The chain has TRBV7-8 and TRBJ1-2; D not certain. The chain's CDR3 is CASSQKSGLDYGYTF. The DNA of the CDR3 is TGTGCCAGCAGCCAAAAGTCAGGCCTAGACTATGGCTACACCTTC.